This note documents a single TCR beta chain sequence. No antigen is known for it. TCRdb analysed the 5' RACE reads with MiXCR anew, one entry per CDR3 protein. In the table there are about 240,000 distinct CDR3 sequences, 7.5% to 9% of which are singletons. The sample is drawn from a study of CD8 T cells in ankylosing spondylitis. Study-wide results and limits: Peripheral blood held disease-linked clones only at relatively low frequency, and these were CD8+.

Trimming shortened V by 8 bases and J by 3 bases, and 10 bases separated the two germline ends. The CDR3 has 12 amino acids. CDR1 and CDR2 (germline): MNHEY, SVGEGT. The chain has TRBV6-2 or TRBV6-3 and TRBJ1-1; D not resolved. The specimen sequenced was blood, either unsorted or a sorted T cell fraction (not recorded which). This clonotype originated in a male donor with ankylosing spondylitis or in good health (not recorded which). The CDR3 loop reads CASVNYDTEAFF. For the CDR3, the DNA is TGTGCCAGCGTTAATTACGACACTGAAGCTTTCTTT.